This TCR beta chain was recorded in a study of shared clonotypes between healthy human individuals. About the research overall: The cohort comprised a couple of women and a few men. Their ages spanned 18 to 49 years. Three CD4 naive, three CD4 memory, two CD8 naive and one CD8 memory plate were used per donor.

This CDR3 contains 14 residues. Trimming took off 1 base at V and 5 bases at J, with 12 bases between the two ends. Naive CD8 cells lacked CD45RO, underwent positive selection for CCR7 and left out terminally differentiated effector memory CD45RA+ cells. Sequencing used immunoSEQ multiplex PCR; TCRdb keeps in-frame clones, though not all of them. The sample has 1.5 million to 2.5 million clones, 85% to 95% seen once; the top ten hold approximately 1.2%. This sequence joins TRBV23-1 and TRBJ2-7, with unresolved D. TRBV23-1 is an ORF, with its function uncertain. The receptor comes from a man aged 18-30 years in good health. Sequenced sample: naive CD8+ T cells sorted from blood. CDR3 sequence: CASSQWAWGHEQYF. CDR3 nucleotide sequence: TGCGCCAGCAGTCAATGGGCCTGGGGTCACGAGCAGTACTTC.